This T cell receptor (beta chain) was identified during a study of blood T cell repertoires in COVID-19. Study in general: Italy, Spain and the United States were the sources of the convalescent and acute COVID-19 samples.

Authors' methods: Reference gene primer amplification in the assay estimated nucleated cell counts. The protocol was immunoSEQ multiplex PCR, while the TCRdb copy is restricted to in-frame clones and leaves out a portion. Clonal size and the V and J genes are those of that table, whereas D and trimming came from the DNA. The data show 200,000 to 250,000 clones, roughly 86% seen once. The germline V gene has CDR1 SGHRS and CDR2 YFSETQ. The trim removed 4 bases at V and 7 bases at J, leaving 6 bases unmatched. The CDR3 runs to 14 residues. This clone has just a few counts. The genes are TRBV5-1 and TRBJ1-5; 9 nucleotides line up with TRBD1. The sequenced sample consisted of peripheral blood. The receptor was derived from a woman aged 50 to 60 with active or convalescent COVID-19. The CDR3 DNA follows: TGCGCCAGCAGCCCCGGGACAGGGTCACAGCCCCAGCATTTT. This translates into CASSPGTGSQPQHF.